A single sample gave rise to the 27 T cell receptor beta chains below, sequenced in a study of T cells in Graves' hyperthyroidism and ophthalmopathy. Amplification yielded TCR beta CDR3 regions, with RNA transcripts as the source. Primed by the HTBI set, a first-round RT-PCR was run on the TCR CDR3. In TCRdb, the multiplex PCR reads were re-called with MiXCR into one record per CDR3 protein. The table has 130,000 to 150,000 distinct CDR3 sequences, approximately 24% seen once. The sample comprised blood. The receptors derive from a woman aged 50 to 60 with Graves' hyperthyroidism that later progressed to Graves' ophthalmopathy.

This clonotype was detected ten times or more. This rearrangement joins TRBV3-1 to TRBJ2-7; unclear D gene. Looked up from germline, CDR1 is LGHDT and CDR2 is YNNKEL (reference sequence). The length of the CDR3 is 12 residues. V was pared by 4 bases and J by 1 base, with 5 bases between. CDR3 loop: CASSPRSYEQYF. The CDR3 coding sequence is TGTGCCAGCAGCCCCCGGTCCTACGAGCAGTACTTC.

This clonotype has at least ten counts. V and J are TRBV15 and TRBJ1-1; 7 bases are shared with TRBD1. The V and J ends lost 1 base and 7 bases, in that order; junction bases with no gene match: 9. CDR3 length: 15 amino acids. The germline CDR1 and CDR2 sequences are LNHNV and YYDKDF (reference sequence). The chain's CDR3 is CATSRGGTDSLEAFF. The CDR3 DNA sequence: TGTGCCACCAGCAGAGGGGGGACAGATAGCCTTGAAGCTTTCTTT.

This clonotype was counted at least ten times. The chain carries TRBV20-1 and TRBJ2-5; 13 bases are shared with TRBD2. Per the germline V gene, CDR1 is DFQATT and CDR2 is SNEGSKA (reference sequence). V dropped 4 bases and J dropped 5; count of bases not matched to a gene: 7. The CDR3 spans 15 residues. The CDR3 sequence is CSAMGLAGIGETQYF. Here the CDR3 DNA reads TGCAGTGCTATGGGACTAGCGGGAATCGGCGAGACCCAGTACTTC.

This chain links TRBV20-1 with TRBJ2-7, with D perhaps being TRBD1 or TRBD2 (6 bases each). The end of the DNA fits TRBJ2-1 better, so the J call may be wrong. Germline values: CDR1 DFQATT, CDR2 SNEGSKA (reference sequence). The CDR3 spans 15 residues. The CDR3 DNA sequence: TGCAGTGCTAGACAGGGGACTCTATCGGCCTACGAGCAGTTCTTC. This gives the protein CSARQGTLSAYEQFF.

The gene calls are TRBV5-1 and TRBJ2-5, with D possibly being TRBD1 or TRBD2 (6 bases each). The germline V gene encodes CDR1 SGHRS and CDR2 YFSETQ. The CDR3 covers 16 residues. The V end lost 7 bases, the J end lost 5 bases, and 24 bases lay between the germline ends. The CDR3, as DNA: TGCGCCAGCCGTCTGGCGATAGGGGGGCGCTCCGAGACCCAGTACTTC. It codes for CASRLAIGGRSETQYF.

Ten or more counts support this clonotype. V is TRBV20-1 and J is TRBJ1-1; no firm D call. Germline V gene sequence: CDR1 DFQATT, CDR2 SNEGSKA (reference sequence). The V end lost 4 bases, the J end lost 3 bases, and 12 bases lay between the germline ends. This CDR3 is built from 13 residues. CDR3 loop: CSATIRVDTEAFF. The CDR3 DNA reads TGCAGTGCTACGATTAGGGTCGACACTGAAGCTTTCTTT.

This clonotype has just a few counts. This chain links TRBV4-1 with TRBJ2-3, with unresolved D. This CDR3 has 11 amino acids. The germline CDR1 and CDR2 sequences are MGHRA and YSYEKL. Trimming shortened V by 0 bases and J by 8 bases, and 3 bases separated the two germline ends. DNA for the CDR3: TGCGCCAGCAGCCAAGATATTACGCAGTATTTT. This codes for CASSQDITQYF.

This clonotype turned up a few times. The junction differs from germline at one of its ends, possibly a read error. The J gene is TRBJ2-1, the V gene TRBV5-1, with D possibly called TRBD1 or TRBD2 (5 bases each). The CDR3 contains 14 residues. CDR1 and CDR2 (germline): SGHRS, YFSETQ. CDR3 residues: CASRGDRSYDEQFF. The CDR3 bases are TGCGCCAGCAGGGGGGATCGCTCCTACGATGAGCAGTTCTTC.

This clonotype was recorded many times. J is TRBJ2-3 and V is TRBV7-3; the D gene could be TRBD1 or TRBD2 (6 bases each). The CDR3 spans 15 residues. Germline V gene lookup returns CDR1 SGHTA and CDR2 FQGTGA. Trimming removed 5 bases at V and 2 bases at J, with 14 bases between. In DNA, the CDR3 is TGTGCCAGCAGCCCGACGGGGGCCCACACAGATACGCAGTATTTT. Protein: CASSPTGAHTDTQYF.

This clonotype has only a few counts. The V gene is TRBV28, the J gene TRBJ1-5; tentatively, D is TRBD1 (5 bases). The CDR3 is made up of 12 amino acids. CDR1 is MDHEN and CDR2 is SYDVKM in the germline V gene. Deletions cut 2 bases from V and 7 bases from J, with 6 bases between. In nucleotides, the CDR3 is TGTGCCAGCAGTTTACCAGGGCAGCCCCAGCATTTT. This translates into CASSLPGQPQHF.

This clonotype came up once. The rearrangement links TRBV6-5 to TRBJ1-6; no clear D gene. The CDR3 has 13 amino acids. Germline values: CDR1 MNHEY, CDR2 SVGAGI. V lost 4 bases and J 10 bases, leaving 11 bases between the germline ends. CDR3 coding DNA: TGTGCCAGCAGTTCCGGGTCACAATCACCCCTCCACTTT. Protein sequence: CASSSGSQSPLHF.

This clonotype was counted many times. The chain carries TRBV2 and TRBJ1-6; D is perhaps TRBD1 (5 bases). Germline CDR1 and CDR2: SNHLY and FYNNEI. There are 14 residues in the CDR3. The ends were cut back, 5 bases at V and 10 bases at J, with 15 bases in the middle. For the CDR3, the DNA is TGTGCCAGCAGTACCCGGCCCGGGGACTCACCCCTCCACTTT. It codes for CASSTRPGDSPLHF.

In this sample, this clonotype turned up many times. V usage is TRBV18 and J usage is TRBJ2-3; 10 positions match TRBD2. The CDR3 length is 15 residues. Germline V CDR1 and CDR2: KGHSH, LQKENI. Trimming took 1 base from V and 5 from J; bases not matched to a gene: 3. The CDR3 DNA follows: TGTGCCAGCTCACCACGAAGCGGGAGGGGAGATACGCAGTATTTT. Protein sequence: CASSPRSGRGDTQYF.

This clonotype has only a few counts. The V and J genes are TRBV4-1 and TRBJ2-5, with D perhaps TRBD1 or TRBD2 (5 bases each). The germline V gene encodes CDR1 MGHRA and CDR2 YSYEKL. The CDR3 totals 15 residues. Trimming took off 1 base at V and 1 base at J, with 10 bases between the two ends. The CDR3 nucleotides are TGCGCCAGCAGCCAAGTGTGGGGGACCCAAGAGACCCAGTACTTC. This translates into CASSQVWGTQETQYF.

This clonotype has ten or more counts. The rearrangement uses TRBV18 and TRBJ2-3, with a weak D call TRBD2 (5 bases). CDR3 length: 12 residues. Per the germline V gene, CDR1 is KGHSH and CDR2 is LQKENI. Between the trimmed V and J ends, which lost 4 bases and 5 bases, there was a span of 7 bases. CDR3 loop: CASSRGIDTQYF. In nucleotides, the CDR3 is TGTGCCAGCTCACGAGGGATAGATACGCAGTATTTT.

The chain carries TRBV4-1 and TRBJ2-5; TRBD2 is a possible D gene (6 bases). Trimming cost V 0 bases and J 4 bases, with 12 bases left between them. From germline, CDR1 is MGHRA and CDR2 YSYEKL. This CDR3 has 15 residues. The CDR3 spells CASSQDPGLGETQYF. The CDR3 DNA sequence: TGCGCCAGCAGCCAAGATCCGGGACTGGGAGAGACCCAGTACTTC.

This CDR3 is CASSSLAGGDGNEQFF. CDR3 nucleotide sequence: TGTGCCAGTAGTTCCTTAGCGGGAGGCGACGGTAATGAGCAGTTCTTC. The chain combines TRBV19 with TRBJ2-1; the match to TRBD2 covers 10 bases. The CDR3 consists of 16 residues. With V trimmed by 5 bases and J by 7 bases, 11 bases remained unmatched. Germline-derived CDR1 and CDR2 are LNHDA and SQIVND (reference sequence).

This clonotype was picked up a small number of times. This rearrangement joins TRBV9 to TRBJ2-5; maybe TRBD1 (6 bases). Germline V gives CDR1 SGDLS, CDR2 YYNGEE. With 3 bases removed from V and 6 bases from J, the gap between germline ends came to 12 bases. This CDR3 region has 13 residues. As DNA, the CDR3 is TGTGCCAGCAGCGGACAGGCTCATCAGACCCAGTACTTC. It translates to CASSGQAHQTQYF.

A note on this clonotype: A much larger clone lies one base from this, so it may be a read error. Since the CDR3 does not end with the conserved phenylalanine or tryptophan, this likely comes from a read error. The J gene is TRBJ1-2, the V gene TRBV6-2 or TRBV6-3; no firm D call. The CDR3 is made up of 13 amino acids. Germline loops: CDR1 MNHEY, CDR2 SVGEGT. Trimming pared 2 bases from V and 7 bases from J, leaving 11 bases between. The CDR3 DNA reads as TGTGCCAGCAGTTACGAAGGGAGTCGTGGCTACACCCTC. This translates into CASSYEGSRGYTL.

This clonotype showed up many times. This chain joins TRBV3-1 and TRBJ2-1, with TRBD2 matching 11 bases. The J segment lost 0 bases and the V segment lost 1 base, leaving 8 bases of the junction unmatched. CDR3 size: 19 residues. Germline-derived CDR1 and CDR2 are LGHDT and YNNKEL (reference sequence). The CDR3 loop reads CASSQGVLAGGRSYNEQFF. In nucleotides, the CDR3 is TGTGCCAGCAGCCAAGGAGTGCTAGCGGGAGGCCGCTCCTACAATGAGCAGTTCTTC.

This clonotype came up many times. J is TRBJ2-2 and V is TRBV7-9; 10 nucleotides align to TRBD2. V was clipped by 5 bases and J by 3 bases; unmatched bases: 6. This CDR3 has 16 amino acids. From germline, CDR1 is SEHNR and CDR2 FQNEAQ (reference sequence). CDR3 sequence (DNA): TGTGCCAGCAGCCGACCTAGCGGGAGAGACACCGGGGAGCTGTTTTTT. Amino acids: CASSRPSGRDTGELFF.

Regarding this clonotype: A read error is possible here, since a much larger clone lies one base away. The rearrangement links TRBV28 to TRBJ2-1; TRBD2 matches at 10 bases. Germline CDR1 MDHEN, CDR2 SYDVKM. Trimming cost V 6 bases and J 7 bases; bases outside gene matches: 6. The length of the CDR3 is 14 residues. The CDR3 here is CASRRPSGSNEQFF. DNA for the CDR3: TGTGCCAGCAGGCGGCCTAGCGGGAGTAATGAGCAGTTCTTC. The whole variable domain, remainder taken from reference TRBV28 and TRBJ2-1, is DVKVTQSSRYLVKRTGEKVFLECVQDMDHENMFWYRQDPGLGLRLIYFSYDVKMKEKGDIPEGYSVSREKKERFSLILESASTNQTSMYLCASRRPSGSNEQFFGPGTRLTVL.

This clonotype has ten or more counts. The V call is TRBV7-8, the J call TRBJ2-1; 8 nucleotides line up with TRBD1. This CDR3 spans 18 amino acids. The V gene end was trimmed by 2 bases and the J gene end by 0 bases; junction bases not matched to a gene: 9. Germline V gene sequence: CDR1 SGHVS, CDR2 FQNEAQ. The CDR3 protein is CASSLPVDRGSSYNEQFF. CDR3 in DNA: TGTGCCAGCAGCTTACCCGTCGACAGGGGCAGCTCCTACAATGAGCAGTTCTTC. Variable domain in full (rest from reference TRBV7-8 and TRBJ2-1): GAGVSQSPRYKVAKRGQDVALRCDPISGHVSLFWYQQALGQGPEFLTYFQNEAQLDKSGLPSDRFFAERPEGSVSTLKIQRTQQEDSAVYLCASSLPVDRGSSYNEQFFGPGTRLTVL.

This clonotype was picked up many times. The junction shows a germline mismatch at one end, possibly a read error. This chain joins TRBV27 and TRBJ2-1; D gene ambiguous. CDR1 and CDR2 from the germline V gene are MNHEY and SMNVEV (reference sequence). This CDR3 comprises 15 residues. The CDR3: CASSISRSSYNEQFF. The DNA for the CDR3 is TGTGCCAGCAGTATATCAAGATCCTCCTACAATGAGCAGTTCTTC.

This clonotype was seen more than once but under ten times. V and J are TRBV30 and TRBJ2-1; TRBD2 matches 10 bases. CDR1 is GTSNPN, CDR2 SVGIG, per germline (reference sequence). This CDR3 is built from 14 residues. With V trimmed by 5 bases and J by 3 bases, 4 bases remained unmatched. The CDR3 DNA reads TGTGCCTGGGCTAGCGGGAGCGACTACAATGAGCAGTTCTTC. This codes for CAWASGSDYNEQFF.

The chain combines TRBV14 with TRBJ2-1; tentative D call: TRBD1 (5 bases). Trimming took 2 bases from V and 6 from J, leaving 23 bases between them. The CDR3 loop spans 18 amino acids. In germline, CDR1 is SGHDN, CDR2 FVKESK. CDR3 DNA: TGTGCCAGCAGCCAAAAGACCCAACAGGTCGCCGGACGCAATGAGCAGTTCTTC. It codes for CASSQKTQQVAGRNEQFF.

This clonotype was recorded a few times. The V call is TRBV7-9, the J call TRBJ1-4, with D possibly being TRBD1 (6 bases). This CDR3 comprises 17 residues. CDR1 is SEHNR and CDR2 is FQNEAQ in the germline V gene (reference sequence). V shed 5 bases and J shed 2 bases, with 18 bases lying between them. In DNA form, the CDR3 reads TGTGCCAGCAGCACCCGAGGGGGGGTAGGGACTAATGAAAAACTGTTTTTT. It specifies CASSTRGGVGTNEKLFF. Complete variable domain (other parts from reference TRBV7-9 and TRBJ1-4): DTGVSQNPRHKITKRGQNVTFRCDPISEHNRLYWYRQTLGQGPEFLTYFQNEAQLEKSRLLSDRFSAERPKGSFSTLEIQRTEQGDSAMYLCASSTRGGVGTNEKLFFGSGTQLSVL.